One sample yielded the 28 T cell receptor beta chains listed below, sequenced in a study of STAT3 mutations in large granular lymphocyte leukemia. Produced via immunoSEQ multiplex PCR; TCRdb's table is partial and in-frame only. The sample lists 30,000 to 45,000 clones; nearly 90% were seen once. Study-wide points: Every T-LGLL patient had at least one immunodominant TCRbeta clonotype.

Their target antigens are unknown. Sequenced sample: PBMCs. The receptors here all came from a human donor with T large granular lymphocyte leukemia. Some clones in this sample may be carry-over from other donors' samples.

J is TRBJ1-2 and V is TRBV20-1, with D hard to call. Between the trimmed V and J ends, which lost 5 bases and 7 bases, there was a span of 11 bases. This CDR3 has 11 amino acids. Germline lookup yields CDR1 DFQATT and CDR2 SNEGSKA (reference sequence). CDR3 region: CSAGLLTGYTF. The CDR3 bases are TGCAGTGCTGGCCTATTGACTGGCTACACCTTC.

V gene TRBV5-6 combines with J gene TRBJ2-1, with TRBD1 matching 11 bases. V lost 5 bases and J lost 7; bases outside the gene matches: 5. Germline V gene data show CDR1 as SGHDT and CDR2 as YYEEEE. There are 14 residues in the CDR3. In DNA form, the CDR3 reads TGTGCCAGCAGAGCCGGGACAGGGGGGAATGAGCAGTTCTTC. Protein: CASRAGTGGNEQFF.

The CDR3 region is CASRAGNYGYTF. The CDR3 DNA reads as TGTGCCAGCCGCGCAGGGAACTATGGCTACACCTTC. This chain connects TRBV27 to TRBJ1-2; TRBD1 is a possible D gene (5 bases). Germline V gene sequence: CDR1 MNHEY, CDR2 SMNVEV (reference sequence). Trimming cost V 8 bases and J 2 bases, with 9 bases left between them. CDR3 size: 12 residues.

The genes are TRBV5-1 and TRBJ2-3; TRBD1 might be the D (6 bases). The V gene lost 4 bases and the J gene lost 3 bases, with 12 bases spanning the gap. In germline, CDR1 is SGHRS, CDR2 YFSETQ. The CDR3 consists of 14 residues. The CDR3 loop is CASSPGQRTDTQYF. The CDR3 DNA is TGCGCCAGCAGCCCCGGACAGCGGACAGATACGCAGTATTTT.

The chain has TRBV5-6 and TRBJ2-4; D possibly corresponds to TRBD2 (5 bases). CDR1 SGHDT and CDR2 YYEEEE come from the germline V gene. This CDR3 has 13 residues. V was clipped by 9 bases and J by 0 bases, with 10 bases between them. DNA for the CDR3: TGTGCCACCGGGGTCCTAGCCAAAAACATTCAGTACTTC. Translation: CATGVLAKNIQYF. Full variable domain (outside the CDR3, taken from reference TRBV5-6 and TRBJ2-4): DAGVTQSPTHLIKTRGQQVTLRCSPKSGHDTVSWYQQALGQGPQFIFQYYEEEERQRGNFPDRFSGHQFPNYSSELNVNALLLGDSALYLCATGVLAKNIQYFGAGTRLSVL.

The chain employs TRBV29-1 and TRBJ1-5; D is uncertain. Trimming left V 4 bases short and J 1 base short, with 11 bases between. CDR1 SQVTM and CDR2 ANQGSEA come from the germline V gene. The CDR3 covers 14 residues. The CDR3 is CSVVEGMSNQPQHF. CDR3 sequence (DNA): TGCAGCGTTGTTGAGGGAATGAGCAATCAGCCCCAGCATTTT.

The chain uses TRBV11-2 and TRBJ1-3; D remains ambiguous. Germline CDR1 reads SGHAT; CDR2 reads FQNNGV. Trimming shortened V by 3 bases and J by 2 bases, and 8 bases separated the two germline ends. CDR3 length: 14 residues. The CDR3 coding sequence is TGTGCCAGCAGCTTGGGAGGAACTGGAAACACCATATATTTT. Translated: CASSLGGTGNTIYF.

The chain uses TRBV4-3 and TRBJ1-2; D ambiguous. Germline CDR1 and CDR2: LGHNA and YSLEER. This CDR3 is built from 16 residues. V was clipped by 2 bases and J by 6 bases, with 19 bases between them. CDR3 in DNA: TGCGCCAGCAGCCAATGGCCGGCCTCTCCTGAGGATGGCTACACCTTC. Encoded protein: CASSQWPASPEDGYTF.

The chain joins TRBV30 to TRBJ1-5; D might be TRBD1 (6 bases). The V and J ends lost 2 bases and 2 bases respectively, with 10 bases between them. The CDR3 covers 14 residues. CDR1 and CDR2 (germline): GTSNPN, SVGIG (reference sequence). CDR3 bases: TGTGCCTGGAGTCCAGGGGCTGGCAATCAGCCCCAGCATTTT. Amino acids: CAWSPGAGNQPQHF.

This chain uses TRBV10-3 with TRBJ1-1; TRBD1 might be the D (6 bases). The germline V and J ends were trimmed by 6 bases and 0 bases, with 8 bases remaining between them. CDR3 length: 13 amino acids. CDR1 ENHRY and CDR2 SYGVKD come from the germline V gene. The CDR3 nucleotides are TGTGCCATCAGCACAGGGATGAACACTGAAGCTTTCTTT. This translates into CAISTGMNTEAFF.

The chain couples TRBV7-9 to TRBJ2-2; D might be TRBD2 (7 bases). Trimming removed 1 base at V and 0 bases at J, with 9 bases between. CDR3 length: 16 residues. Germline loops: CDR1 SEHNR, CDR2 FQNEAQ (reference sequence). CDR3 residues: CASSLGGGANTGELFF. The CDR3 nucleotides read TGTGCCAGCAGCTTAGGAGGGGGGGCGAACACCGGGGAGCTGTTTTTT.

This clone appeared a single time. The genes are TRBV5-1 and TRBJ2-5, with TRBD2 matching over 9 bases. CDR1 and CDR2 (germline): SGHRS, YFSETQ. There are 15 residues in the CDR3. V lost 4 bases to trimming and J lost 5 bases; unmatched junction nucleotides: 9. The CDR3 coding sequence is TGCGCCAGCAGCAGTGTGCGGGGGGGCAGGGAGACCCAGTACTTC. Translating it yields CASSSVRGGRETQYF.

J is TRBJ2-7 and V is TRBV2, with 8 bases identical to TRBD1. The CDR3 extends over 14 amino acids. Germline CDR1 is SNHLY and CDR2 is FYNNEI. The ends lost 6 bases at V and 5 bases at J; junction bases unmatched: 9. The CDR3 loop reads CASRAGTGRDEQYF. DNA of the CDR3: TGTGCCAGCAGAGCTGGGACAGGTAGGGACGAGCAGTACTTC.

J is TRBJ2-7 and V is TRBV29-1, with D maybe TRBD1 (5 bases). The CDR3 covers 11 residues. Germline CDR1 SQVTM, CDR2 ANQGSEA. Between the trimmed V and J ends, which lost 1 base and 5 bases, there was a span of 6 bases. The CDR3 loop reads CSVEGQHEQYV. The CDR3 region has the DNA TGCAGCGTTGAAGGACAGCACGAGCAGTACGTC.

The chain uses TRBV4-3 and TRBJ2-7, with D tentatively TRBD1 (5 bases). Looked up from germline, CDR1 is LGHNA and CDR2 is YSLEER. V shed 0 bases and J shed 3 bases, with 6 bases lying between them. The CDR3 totals 13 residues. CDR3 amino acids: CASSQDRDYEQYF. The CDR3 coding sequence is TGCGCCAGCAGCCAAGACAGGGACTACGAGCAGTACTTC.

The chain combines TRBV10-2 with TRBJ2-5, with 12 nucleotides matching TRBD2. The germline V gene encodes CDR1 WSHSY and CDR2 SAAADI. V lost 2 bases and J lost 7; bases outside the gene matches: 8. This CDR3 has 16 residues. This CDR3 reads CASSELPGLAGVTQYF. CDR3 DNA: TGCGCCAGCAGTGAGCTCCCGGGACTAGCGGGCGTGACCCAGTACTTC.

J is TRBJ1-6 and V is TRBV15, with D uncertain. The CDR3 loop spans 14 amino acids. The germline V gene has CDR1 LNHNV and CDR2 YYDKDF (reference sequence). V was pared by 3 bases and J by 5 bases, with 8 bases between. CDR3 loop: CATSRSRNNSPLHF. CDR3 DNA: TGTGCCACCAGCAGGAGTCGAAATAATTCACCCCTCCACTTT.

The chain links TRBV5-4 to TRBJ2-5; D not certain. Between the trimmed V and J ends, which lost 2 bases and 6 bases, there was a span of 5 bases. CDR1 and CDR2 (germline): SGHNT, YYREEE (reference sequence). The CDR3 runs 11 residues. In nucleotides, the CDR3 is TGTGCCAGCAGCTTTGGCCAGACCCAGTACTTC. Protein: CASSFGQTQYF.

This clone was seen a few times. This sequence joins TRBV6-1 and TRBJ1-5; D gene ambiguous. The V end lost 7 bases, the J end lost 0 bases, and 10 bases lay between the germline ends. CDR1 and CDR2 from the germline V gene are MNHNS and SASEGT. The CDR3 loop spans 14 amino acids. CDR3 protein: CASTNSLSNQPQHF. Written as DNA, the CDR3 is TGTGCCAGCACTAACAGCCTTAGCAATCAGCCCCAGCATTTT.

The chain is built from TRBV6-5 and TRBJ2-1, with D maybe TRBD1 (5 bases). Trimming cost V 6 bases and J 7 bases, with 10 bases left between them. The CDR3 length is 12 residues. The germline V gene encodes CDR1 MNHEY and CDR2 SVGAGI. The chain's CDR3 is CASRTGVNEQFF. The CDR3, as DNA: TGTGCCAGCAGAACAGGAGTAAATGAGCAGTTCTTC.

The V call is TRBV9, the J call TRBJ2-2; 7 nucleotides line up with TRBD1. Germline loops: CDR1 SGDLS, CDR2 YYNGEE. The CDR3 extends over 14 amino acids. V lost 3 bases, J lost 1 base, and 0 bases stayed unmatched. DNA of the CDR3: TGTGCCAGCAGCGGGACAGGGAACACCGGGGAGCTGTTTTTT. This gives the protein CASSGTGNTGELFF.

This clone was observed a single time. This chain connects TRBV28 to TRBJ1-2; TRBD1 is a possible D gene (6 bases). There are 16 residues in the CDR3. Germline V gives CDR1 MDHEN, CDR2 SYDVKM. Between the trimmed V and J ends, which lost 3 bases and 0 bases, there was a span of 14 bases. DNA of the CDR3: TGTGCCAGCAGTTTTTGGGGGGCCAGCGCTAACTATGGCTACACCTTC. Its protein is CASSFWGASANYGYTF.

The J gene is TRBJ2-5, the V gene TRBV6-4; D unresolved. Trimming stripped 5 bases from V and 2 bases from J, with 12 bases between. Germline CDR1 reads MRHNA; CDR2 reads SNTAGT. This CDR3 has 14 amino acids. The CDR3 spells CASSKQAGQETQYF. CDR3 in DNA: TGTGCCAGCAGTAAACAAGCCGGGCAAGAGACCCAGTACTTC.

The chain carries TRBV30 and TRBJ1-1; a possible D gene is TRBD1 (6 bases). CDR1 and CDR2 (germline): GTSNPN, SVGIG (reference sequence). Trimming removed 4 bases from V and 5 bases from J, with 17 bases in between. This CDR3 is 14 amino acids long. The CDR3 DNA is TGTGCCTGGATCGGATCCGGGGGGCGGACTGAAGCTTTCTTT. It is translated as CAWIGSGGRTEAFF.

This chain connects TRBV19 to TRBJ1-1; D is possibly TRBD1 (6 bases). V shed 5 bases and J shed 1 base, with 17 bases lying between them. The CDR3 contains 16 residues. Germline CDR1 reads LNHDA; CDR2 reads SQIVND (reference sequence). The CDR3 protein is CASSGGTIHRNTEAFF. DNA for the CDR3: TGTGCCAGTAGTGGCGGGACAATACACAGGAACACTGAAGCTTTCTTT.

Here the CDR3 DNA reads TGTGCCAGCAGTAATCTAGCTTTGGAGACCCAGTACTTC. This gives the protein CASSNLALETQYF. This chain uses TRBV6-5 with TRBJ2-5; tentatively, D is TRBD2 (5 bases). Trimming took off 5 bases at V and 5 bases at J, with 12 bases between the two ends. The CDR3 is 13 residues long. Germline V gene data show CDR1 as MNHEY and CDR2 as SVGAGI.

V is TRBV30 and J is TRBJ2-7; D unresolved. V was shortened by 0 bases and J by 0 bases, with 6 bases between the two germline ends. There are 13 residues in the CDR3. Germline-derived CDR1 and CDR2 are GTSNPN and SVGIG (reference sequence). The CDR3 sequence: CAWSVDGSYEQYF. CDR3 sequence (DNA): TGTGCCTGGAGTGTGGACGGCTCCTACGAGCAGTACTTC.

The chain uses TRBV19 and TRBJ2-7, with unresolved D. Germline CDR1 LNHDA, CDR2 SQIVND (reference sequence). The CDR3 length is 13 residues. V gave up 1 base and J gave up 7 bases, with 11 bases separating them. CDR3: CASSIGVSREQYF. CDR3 coding DNA: TGTGCCAGTAGTATAGGGGTGTCGAGGGAGCAGTACTTC. Drawing the rest from reference TRBV19 and TRBJ2-7, the complete variable domain is DGGITQSPKYLFRKEGQNVTLSCEQNLNHDAMYWYRQDPGQGLRLIYYSQIVNDFQKGDIAEGYSVSREKKESFPLTVTSAQKNPTAFYLCASSIGVSREQYFGPGTRLTVT.